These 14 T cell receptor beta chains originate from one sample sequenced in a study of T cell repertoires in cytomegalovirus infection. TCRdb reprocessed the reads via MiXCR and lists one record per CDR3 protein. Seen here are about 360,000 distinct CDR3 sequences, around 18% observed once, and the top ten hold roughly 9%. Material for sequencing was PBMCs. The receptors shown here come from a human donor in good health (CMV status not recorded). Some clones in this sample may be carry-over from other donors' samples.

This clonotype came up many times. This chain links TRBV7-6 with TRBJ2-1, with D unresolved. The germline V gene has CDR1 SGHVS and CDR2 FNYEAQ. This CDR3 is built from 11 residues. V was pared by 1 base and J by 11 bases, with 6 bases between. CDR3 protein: CASSLGLQQFF. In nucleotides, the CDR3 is TGTGCCAGCAGCTTAGGGTTGCAGCAGTTCTTC.

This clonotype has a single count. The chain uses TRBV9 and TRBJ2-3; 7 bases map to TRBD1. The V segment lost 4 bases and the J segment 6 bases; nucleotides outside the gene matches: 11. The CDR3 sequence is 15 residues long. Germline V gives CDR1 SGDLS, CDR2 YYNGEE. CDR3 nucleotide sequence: TGTGCCAGCAGCTTGACCGGGACAGCTGAGGATACGCAGTATTTT. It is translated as CASSLTGTAEDTQYF.

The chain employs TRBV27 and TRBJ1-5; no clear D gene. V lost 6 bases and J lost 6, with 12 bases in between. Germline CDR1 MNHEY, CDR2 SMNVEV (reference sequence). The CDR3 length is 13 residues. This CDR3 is CASSTQRGQPQHF. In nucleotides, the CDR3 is TGTGCCAGCAGCACACAAAGAGGTCAGCCCCAGCATTTT.

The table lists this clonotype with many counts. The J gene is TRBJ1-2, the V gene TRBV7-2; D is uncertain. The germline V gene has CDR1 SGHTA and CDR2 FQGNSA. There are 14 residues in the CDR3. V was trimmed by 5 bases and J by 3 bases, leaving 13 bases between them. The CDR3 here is CASSPPGFDYGYTF. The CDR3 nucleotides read TGTGCCAGCAGCCCTCCGGGATTCGACTATGGCTACACCTTC.

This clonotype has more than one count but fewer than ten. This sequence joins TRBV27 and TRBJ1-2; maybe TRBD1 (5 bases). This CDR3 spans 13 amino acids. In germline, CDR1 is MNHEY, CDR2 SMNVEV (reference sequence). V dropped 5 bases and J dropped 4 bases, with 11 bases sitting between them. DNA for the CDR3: TGTGCCAGCAGTACAGGCTCTACCTATGGCTACACCTTC. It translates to CASSTGSTYGYTF.

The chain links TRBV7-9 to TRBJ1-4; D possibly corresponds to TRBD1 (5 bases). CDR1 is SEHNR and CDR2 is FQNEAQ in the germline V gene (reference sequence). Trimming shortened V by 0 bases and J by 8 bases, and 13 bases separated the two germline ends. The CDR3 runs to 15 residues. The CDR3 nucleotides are TGTGCCAGCAGCTTAGCGCTCAGTGGACAAGAAAAACTGTTTTTT. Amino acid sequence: CASSLALSGQEKLFF.

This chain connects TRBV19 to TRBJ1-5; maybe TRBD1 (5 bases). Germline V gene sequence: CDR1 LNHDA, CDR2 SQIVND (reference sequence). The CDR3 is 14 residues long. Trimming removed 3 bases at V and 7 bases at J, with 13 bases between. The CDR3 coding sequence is TGTGCCAGTAGTATGGGCAGGGTCGACCAGCCCCAGCATTTT. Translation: CASSMGRVDQPQHF.

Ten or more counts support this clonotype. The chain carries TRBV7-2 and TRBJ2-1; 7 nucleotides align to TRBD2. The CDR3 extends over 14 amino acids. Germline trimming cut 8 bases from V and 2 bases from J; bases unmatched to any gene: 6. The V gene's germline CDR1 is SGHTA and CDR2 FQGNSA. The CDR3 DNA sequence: TGTGCCAGCGGACTAAGCGGGACCTACAATGAGCAGTTCTTC. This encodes CASGLSGTYNEQFF. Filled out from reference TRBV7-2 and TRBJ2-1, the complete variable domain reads GAGVSQSPSNKVTEKGKDVELRCDPISGHTALYWYRQSLGQGLEFLIYFQGNSAPDKSGLPSDRFSAERTGGSVSTLTIQRTQQEDSAVYLCASGLSGTYNEQFFGPGTRLTVL.

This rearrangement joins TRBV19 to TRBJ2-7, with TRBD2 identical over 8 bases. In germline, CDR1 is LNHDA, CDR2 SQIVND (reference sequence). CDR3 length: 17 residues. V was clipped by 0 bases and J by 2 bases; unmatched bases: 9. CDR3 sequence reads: CASSIDRRGVRPYEQYF. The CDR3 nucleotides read TGTGCCAGTAGTATAGATCGGCGGGGGGTCCGCCCCTACGAGCAGTACTTC.

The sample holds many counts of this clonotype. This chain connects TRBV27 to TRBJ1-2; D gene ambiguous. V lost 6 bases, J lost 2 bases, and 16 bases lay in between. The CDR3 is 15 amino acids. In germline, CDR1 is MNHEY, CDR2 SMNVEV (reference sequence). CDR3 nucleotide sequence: TGTGCCAGCAGCCCCCTCCGGCCGCGGAACTATGGCTACACCTTC. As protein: CASSPLRPRNYGYTF.

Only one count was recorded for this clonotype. In DNA form, the CDR3 reads TGTGCCAGCAGCCCCGGACTCCCAGGGCGCTATAGCTATGGCTACACCTTC. Translated, it gives CASSPGLPGRYSYGYTF. This chain uses TRBV27 with TRBJ1-2; perhaps TRBD1 as D (5 bases). Between the trimmed V and J ends, which lost 6 bases and 4 bases, there was a span of 24 bases. The CDR3 length is 17 residues. The germline V gene has CDR1 MNHEY and CDR2 SMNVEV (reference sequence).

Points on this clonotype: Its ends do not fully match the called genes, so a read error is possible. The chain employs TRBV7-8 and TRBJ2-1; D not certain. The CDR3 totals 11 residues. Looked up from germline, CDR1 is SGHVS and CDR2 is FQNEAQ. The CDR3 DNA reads TGTGCCAACAGCTTAGCTGGAGAGCAGTTCTTC. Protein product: CANSLAGEQFF.

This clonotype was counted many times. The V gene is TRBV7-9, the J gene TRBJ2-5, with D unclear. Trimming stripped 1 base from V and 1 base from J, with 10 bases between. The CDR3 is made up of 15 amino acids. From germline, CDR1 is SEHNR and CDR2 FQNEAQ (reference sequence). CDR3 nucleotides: TGTGCCAGCAGCTTAGGAGTCTATCTCCAAGAGACCCAGTACTTC. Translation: CASSLGVYLQETQYF.

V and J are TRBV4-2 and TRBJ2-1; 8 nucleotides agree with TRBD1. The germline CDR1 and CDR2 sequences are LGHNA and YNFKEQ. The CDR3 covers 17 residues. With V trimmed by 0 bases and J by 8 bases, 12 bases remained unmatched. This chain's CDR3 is CASSQDRPGQVLDEQFF. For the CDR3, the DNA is TGTGCCAGCAGCCAAGATCGCCCGGGACAGGTCCTTGATGAGCAGTTCTTC.